This TCR beta chain originates from a study of Ad26.COV2.S vaccination and SARS-CoV-2 variants. Across the study: Administration of Ad26.COV2.S was intramuscular, either once or twice 56 days apart. Findings of the study overall: Across vaccine and placebo recipients, the breadth of non-spike TCRs was similar. Responses of T cells in total may have been underestimated by the TCR breadth and depth analyses.

Germline-derived CDR1 and CDR2 are LNHDA and SQIVND (reference sequence). The CDR3 length is 14 residues. V was pared by 9 bases and J by 5 bases, with 16 bases between. The treatment here: 19 received Ad26.COV2.S at low or high dose, single or two shots; several received placebo; per-sample allocation not given. The samples date from day 63 after the first vaccine or placebo injection. A note on this clone: The antigen is unknown.

Measured with immunoSEQ multiplex PCR; TCRdb has only the in-frame clones, and not every one. Of about 390,000 clones detected, roughly 90% appear once; the ten largest clones hold over 1.5%. The chain couples TRBV19 to TRBJ1-4; D might be TRBD1 (6 bases). The TCR was taken from a person aged 18 to 59 who received the Ad26.COV2.S COVID-19 vaccine or a placebo. The sample in question was peripheral blood, obtained in a trial of Ad26.COV2.S vaccine versus placebo. CDR3 residues: CASSPGQPNEKLFF. The CDR3 DNA sequence: TGTGCCAGCAGTCCGGGACAACCGAATGAAAAACTGTTTTTT.